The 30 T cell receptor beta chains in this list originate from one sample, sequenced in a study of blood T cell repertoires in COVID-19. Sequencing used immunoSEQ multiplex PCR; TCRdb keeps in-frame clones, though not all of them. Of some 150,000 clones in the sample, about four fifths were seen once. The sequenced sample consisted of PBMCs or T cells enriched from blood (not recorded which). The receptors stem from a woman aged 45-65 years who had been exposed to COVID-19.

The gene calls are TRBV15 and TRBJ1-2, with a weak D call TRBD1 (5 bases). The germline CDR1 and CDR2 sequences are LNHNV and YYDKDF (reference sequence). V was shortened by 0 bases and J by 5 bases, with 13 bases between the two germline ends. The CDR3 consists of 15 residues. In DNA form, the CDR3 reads TGTGCCACCAGCAGAGAAGGAGACAGTGGATATGGCTACACCTTC. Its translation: CATSREGDSGYGYTF.

The CDR3 coding sequence is TGTGCCAGTTCGGCCCCAGGGGGAGGAGGGAATGAGCAGTTCTTC. Encoded protein: CASSAPGGGGNEQFF. The chain is built from TRBV10-3 and TRBJ2-1; the D gene is possibly TRBD1 (7 bases). This CDR3 comprises 15 residues. The ends were cut back, 10 bases at V and 7 bases at J, with 23 bases in the middle. In germline, CDR1 is ENHRY, CDR2 SYGVKD.

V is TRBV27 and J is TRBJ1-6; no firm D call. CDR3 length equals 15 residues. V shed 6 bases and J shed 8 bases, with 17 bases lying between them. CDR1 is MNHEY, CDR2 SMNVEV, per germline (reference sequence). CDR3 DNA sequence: TGTGCCAGCAGGGCCTTGGCGGGAGTCGATTCACCCCTCCACTTT. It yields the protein CASRALAGVDSPLHF.

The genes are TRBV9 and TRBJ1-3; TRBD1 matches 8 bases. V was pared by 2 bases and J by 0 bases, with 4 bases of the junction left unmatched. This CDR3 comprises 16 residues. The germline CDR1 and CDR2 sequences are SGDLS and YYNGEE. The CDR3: CASSVQGASSGNTIYF. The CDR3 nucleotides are TGTGCCAGCAGCGTTCAGGGGGCGAGCTCTGGAAACACCATATATTTT. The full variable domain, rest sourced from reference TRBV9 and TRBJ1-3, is DSGVTQTPKHLITATGQRVTLRCSPRSGDLSVYWYQQSLDQGLQFLIQYYNGEERAKGNILERFSAQQFPDLHSELNLSSLELGDSALYFCASSVQGASSGNTIYFGEGSWLTVV.

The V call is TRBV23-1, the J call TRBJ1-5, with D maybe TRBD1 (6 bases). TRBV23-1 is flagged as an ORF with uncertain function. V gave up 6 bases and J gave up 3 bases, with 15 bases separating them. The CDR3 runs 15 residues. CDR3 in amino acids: CASSPGTHYNQPQHF. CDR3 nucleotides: TGCGCCAGCAGCCCCGGGACACACTACAATCAGCCCCAGCATTTT.

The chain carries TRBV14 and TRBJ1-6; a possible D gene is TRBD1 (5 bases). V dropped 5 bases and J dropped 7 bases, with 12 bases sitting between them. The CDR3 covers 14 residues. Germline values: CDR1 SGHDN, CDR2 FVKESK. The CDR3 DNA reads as TGTGCCAGCAGCGGGAGGGGCGGGAATTCACCCCTCCACTTT. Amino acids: CASSGRGGNSPLHF.

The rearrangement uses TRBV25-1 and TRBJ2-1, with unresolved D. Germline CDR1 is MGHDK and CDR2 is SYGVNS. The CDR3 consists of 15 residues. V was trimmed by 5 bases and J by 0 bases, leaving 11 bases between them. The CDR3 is CASSTLPSSYNEQFF. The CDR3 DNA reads TGTGCCAGCAGTACCCTCCCCAGCTCCTACAATGAGCAGTTCTTC.

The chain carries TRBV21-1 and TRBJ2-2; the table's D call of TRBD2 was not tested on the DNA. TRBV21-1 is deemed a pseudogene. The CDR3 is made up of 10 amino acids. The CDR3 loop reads CASKPGELFF. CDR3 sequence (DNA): TGTGCCAGCAAGCCCGGGGAGCTGTTTTTT.

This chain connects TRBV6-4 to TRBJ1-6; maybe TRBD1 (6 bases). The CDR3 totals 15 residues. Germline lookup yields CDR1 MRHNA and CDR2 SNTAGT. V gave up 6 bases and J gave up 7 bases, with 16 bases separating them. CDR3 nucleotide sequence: TGTGCCAGCAGGGGGGTTGACAGGTGGAATTCACCCCTCCACTTT. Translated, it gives CASRGVDRWNSPLHF.

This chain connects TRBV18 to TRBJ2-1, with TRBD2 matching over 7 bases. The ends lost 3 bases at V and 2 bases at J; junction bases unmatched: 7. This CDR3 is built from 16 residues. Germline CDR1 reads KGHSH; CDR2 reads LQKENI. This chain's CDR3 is CASSPPLATTYNEQFF. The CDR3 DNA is TGTGCCAGCTCACCGCCACTAGCGACTACCTACAATGAGCAGTTCTTC.

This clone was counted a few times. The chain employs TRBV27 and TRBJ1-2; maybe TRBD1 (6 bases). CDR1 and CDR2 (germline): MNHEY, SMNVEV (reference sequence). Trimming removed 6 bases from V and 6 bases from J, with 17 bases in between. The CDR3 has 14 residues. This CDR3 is CASRGRGSWDGYTF. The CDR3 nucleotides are TGTGCCAGCAGGGGAAGGGGGTCGTGGGATGGCTACACCTTC.

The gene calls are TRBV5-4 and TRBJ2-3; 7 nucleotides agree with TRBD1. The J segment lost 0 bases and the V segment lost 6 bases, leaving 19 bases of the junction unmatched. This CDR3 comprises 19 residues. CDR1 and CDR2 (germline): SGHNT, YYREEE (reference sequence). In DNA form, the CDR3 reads TGTGCCAGCACCCCATCAGGGGGTCCCGGGTGGCAAAGCACAGATACGCAGTATTTT. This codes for CASTPSGGPGWQSTDTQYF.

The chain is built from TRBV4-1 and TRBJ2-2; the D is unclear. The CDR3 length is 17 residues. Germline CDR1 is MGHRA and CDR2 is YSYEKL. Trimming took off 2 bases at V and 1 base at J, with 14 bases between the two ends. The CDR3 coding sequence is TGCGCCAGCAGCCAAACCGAGAGGAGCCGGAACACCGGGGAGCTGTTTTTT. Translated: CASSQTERSRNTGELFF.

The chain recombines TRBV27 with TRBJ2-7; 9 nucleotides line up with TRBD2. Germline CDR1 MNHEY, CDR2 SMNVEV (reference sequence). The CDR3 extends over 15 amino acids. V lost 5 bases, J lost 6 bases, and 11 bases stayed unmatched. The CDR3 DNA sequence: TGTGCCAGCAGTGGGCGGGGGGGGGTTTTGGGCGAGCAGTACTTC. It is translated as CASSGRGGVLGEQYF.

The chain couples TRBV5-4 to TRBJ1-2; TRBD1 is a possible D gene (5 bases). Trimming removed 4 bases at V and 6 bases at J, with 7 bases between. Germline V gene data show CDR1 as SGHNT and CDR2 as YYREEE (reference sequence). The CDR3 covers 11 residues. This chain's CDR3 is CASSLRDGYTF. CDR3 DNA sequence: TGTGCCAGCAGCCTCAGGGATGGCTACACCTTC.

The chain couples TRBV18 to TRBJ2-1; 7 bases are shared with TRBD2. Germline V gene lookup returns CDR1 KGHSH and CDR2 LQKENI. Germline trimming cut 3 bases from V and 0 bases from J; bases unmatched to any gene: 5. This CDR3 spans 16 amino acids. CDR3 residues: CASSPPLASSYNEQFF. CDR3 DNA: TGTGCCAGCTCACCTCCACTAGCGAGCTCCTACAATGAGCAGTTCTTC. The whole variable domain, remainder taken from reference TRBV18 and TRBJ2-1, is NAGVMQNPRHLVRRRGQEARLRCSPMKGHSHVYWYRQLPEEGLKFMVYLQKENIIDESGMPKERFSAEFPKEGPSILRIQQVVRGDSAAYFCASSPPLASSYNEQFFGPGTRLTVL.

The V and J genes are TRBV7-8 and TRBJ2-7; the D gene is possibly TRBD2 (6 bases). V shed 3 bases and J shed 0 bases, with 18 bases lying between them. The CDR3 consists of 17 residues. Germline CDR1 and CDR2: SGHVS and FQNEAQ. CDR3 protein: CASSFPPSQGGSYEQYF. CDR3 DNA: TGTGCCAGCAGCTTTCCCCCCTCTCAGGGAGGCTCCTACGAGCAGTACTTC. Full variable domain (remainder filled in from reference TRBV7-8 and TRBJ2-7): GAGVSQSPRYKVAKRGQDVALRCDPISGHVSLFWYQQALGQGPEFLTYFQNEAQLDKSGLPSDRFFAERPEGSVSTLKIQRTQQEDSAVYLCASSFPPSQGGSYEQYFGPGTRLTVT.

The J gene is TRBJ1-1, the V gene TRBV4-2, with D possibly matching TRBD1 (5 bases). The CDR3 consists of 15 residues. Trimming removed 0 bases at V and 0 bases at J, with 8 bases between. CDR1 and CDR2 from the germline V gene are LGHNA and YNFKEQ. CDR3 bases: TGTGCCAGCAGCCAAGAGTACAGGATGAACACTGAAGCTTTCTTT. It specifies CASSQEYRMNTEAFF.

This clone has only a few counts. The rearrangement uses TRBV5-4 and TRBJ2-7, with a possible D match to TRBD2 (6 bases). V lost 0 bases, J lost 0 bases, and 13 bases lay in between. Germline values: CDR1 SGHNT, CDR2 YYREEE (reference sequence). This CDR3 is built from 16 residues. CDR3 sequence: CASSLAPGLYSYEQYF. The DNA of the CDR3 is TGTGCCAGCAGCTTGGCCCCAGGACTATACTCCTACGAGCAGTACTTC.

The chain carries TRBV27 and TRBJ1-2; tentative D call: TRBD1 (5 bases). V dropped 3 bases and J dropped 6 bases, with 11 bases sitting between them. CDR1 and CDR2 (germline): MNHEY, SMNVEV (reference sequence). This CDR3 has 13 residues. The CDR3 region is CASSFAGNNGYTF. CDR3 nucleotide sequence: TGTGCCAGCAGTTTCGCAGGGAATAATGGCTACACCTTC.

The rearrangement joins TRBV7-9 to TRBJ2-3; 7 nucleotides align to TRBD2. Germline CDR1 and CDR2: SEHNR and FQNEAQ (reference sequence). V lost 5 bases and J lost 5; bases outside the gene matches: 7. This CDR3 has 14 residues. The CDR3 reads CASSPREYEDTQYF. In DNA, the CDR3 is TGTGCCAGCAGCCCGCGGGAGTATGAAGATACGCAGTATTTT.

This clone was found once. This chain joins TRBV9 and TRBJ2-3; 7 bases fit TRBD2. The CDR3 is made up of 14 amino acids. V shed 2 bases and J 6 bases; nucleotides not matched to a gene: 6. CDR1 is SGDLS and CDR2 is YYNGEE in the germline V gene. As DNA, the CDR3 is TGTGCCAGCAGCGTTTTGGGGGGGACGGATACGCAGTATTTT. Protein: CASSVLGGTDTQYF.

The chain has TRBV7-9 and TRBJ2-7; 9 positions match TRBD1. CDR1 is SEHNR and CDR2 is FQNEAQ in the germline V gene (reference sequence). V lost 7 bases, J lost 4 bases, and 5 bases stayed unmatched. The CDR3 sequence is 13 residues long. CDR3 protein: CASNTGQGYEQYF. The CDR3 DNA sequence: TGTGCCAGCAACACCGGACAGGGGTACGAGCAGTACTTC.

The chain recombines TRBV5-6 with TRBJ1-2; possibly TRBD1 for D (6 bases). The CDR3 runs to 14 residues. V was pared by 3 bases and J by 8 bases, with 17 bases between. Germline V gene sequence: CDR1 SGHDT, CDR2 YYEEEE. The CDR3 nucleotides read TGTGCCAGCAGCTCCCAGGGGTCCTCTCGCGGCTACACCTTC. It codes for CASSSQGSSRGYTF.

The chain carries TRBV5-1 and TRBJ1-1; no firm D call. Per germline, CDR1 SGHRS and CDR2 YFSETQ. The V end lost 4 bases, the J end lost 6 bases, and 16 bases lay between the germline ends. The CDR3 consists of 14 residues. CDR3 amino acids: CASSNDGVGAEAFF. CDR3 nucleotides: TGCGCCAGCAGCAACGATGGCGTGGGAGCTGAAGCTTTCTTT.

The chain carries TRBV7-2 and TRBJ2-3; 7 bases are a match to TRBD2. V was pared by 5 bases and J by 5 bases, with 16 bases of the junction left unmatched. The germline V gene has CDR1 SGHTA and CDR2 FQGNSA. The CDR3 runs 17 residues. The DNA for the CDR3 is TGTGCCAGCAGCCCGGGAGGAGGGCTGGGGCACGGAGATACGCAGTATTTT. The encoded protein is CASSPGGGLGHGDTQYF.

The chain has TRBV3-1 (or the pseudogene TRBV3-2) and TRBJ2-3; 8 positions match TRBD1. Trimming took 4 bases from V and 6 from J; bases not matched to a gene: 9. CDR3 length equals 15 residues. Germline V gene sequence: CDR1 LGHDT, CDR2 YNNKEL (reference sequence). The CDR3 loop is CASSPWTGLMDTQYF. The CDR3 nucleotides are TGTGCCAGCAGCCCATGGACAGGGTTAATGGATACGCAGTATTTT.

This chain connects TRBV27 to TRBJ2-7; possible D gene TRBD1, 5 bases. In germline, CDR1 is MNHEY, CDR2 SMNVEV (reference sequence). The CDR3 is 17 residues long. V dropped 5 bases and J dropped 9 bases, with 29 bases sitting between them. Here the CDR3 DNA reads TGTGCCAGCAGTGAATCTATCAGGGCGTTTCACCTTACGGGGCAGTACTTC. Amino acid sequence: CASSESIRAFHLTGQYF.

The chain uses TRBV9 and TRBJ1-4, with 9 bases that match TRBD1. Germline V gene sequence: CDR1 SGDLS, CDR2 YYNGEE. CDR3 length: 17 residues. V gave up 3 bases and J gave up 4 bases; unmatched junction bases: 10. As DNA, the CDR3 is TGTGCCAGCAGCGGAACAGGGGGCGCCCGTAGTAATGAAAAACTGTTTTTT. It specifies CASSGTGGARSNEKLFF.

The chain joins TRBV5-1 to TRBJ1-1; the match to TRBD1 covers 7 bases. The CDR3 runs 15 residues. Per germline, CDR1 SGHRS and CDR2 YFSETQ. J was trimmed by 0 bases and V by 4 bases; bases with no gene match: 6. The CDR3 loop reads CASSPKQGLNTEAFF. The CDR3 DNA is TGCGCCAGCAGCCCGAAACAGGGGTTGAACACTGAAGCTTTCTTT.